A selection of T cell receptor beta chains follows, all from one sample in a study of OX40 agonist ivuxolimab in advanced cancers. Method: immunoSEQ multiplex PCR; TCRdb's copy keeps in-frame clones and lacks some. Of over 85,000 clones in the sample, 85% to 90% were seen once. The sample in question was CD4+ or CD8+ T cells sorted from blood, obtained in a trial of the OX40 agonist ivuxolimab. These TCRs come from an adult with an advanced solid tumor such as melanoma, head and neck, liver or kidney cancer. Both conserved end residues are trimmed from each CDR3.

>TRBJ1-5|TRBV2
ASSVVDSNQPQH
>TRBJ1-1|TRBV21-1
ASSKAQGENKAF
>TRBJ1-2|TRBV19
ASSMDRDSGYT
>TRBJ1-3|TRBV9
ASSETRQNTIY
>TRBJ2-7|TRBV4-2
ASSQAYGTGSYEQY
>TRBJ1-2|TRBV7-9
ASSHQGQNYGYT
>TRBJ2-3|TRBV7-3
ASSPGTGIVDTQY
>TRBJ1-1|TRBV10-3
AISESKGNKRTTEAF
>TRBJ1-2|TRBV30
AWSKRDRTYGYT
>TRBJ2-5|TRBV11-3
ASSYQGLPKETQY
>TRBJ1-4|TRBV19
AGLEKLF
>TRBJ1-5|TRBV6-1
ASSEARGSRPQH
>TRBJ2-7|TRBV19
ASSPAGLSYEQY
>TRBJ2-7|TRBV30
ACPGQGDNYEQY
>TRBJ1-2|TRBV4-1
ASSQTEGQGNYGYT
>TRBJ2-7|TRBV6-1
ASSVGGGAGEQY
>.|TRBV30
ASGTGYEQY
>TRBJ2-1|TRBV7-9
ASSPSGGEF
>TRBJ1-1|TRBV5-6
ASSLLGTGEAKNTEAF
>TRBJ2-5|TRBV9
ASSGSGNQETQY
>TRBJ2-7|TRBV9
ASSVAGTDYEQY
>TRBJ1-2|TRBV11-2
ASSLNQVPYGYT
>TRBJ2-1|TRBV7-2
ASSHRGKGSYNEQF
>TRBJ1-2|TRBV9
ASSAGTVNYGYT
>TRBJ1-2|TRBV4-1
ASSQDHQPGQHYGYT
>TRBJ1-2|TRBV6-5
ASSYSAQGAYGYT
>TRBJ2-7|TRBV6-1
ASRDPGLAVYEQY
>TRBJ1-1|TRBV7-2
ASSLGPQGTTEAF
>TRBJ1-1|TRBV6-1
ASSAWGVTNTEAF
>TRBJ2-2|TRBV5-1
ASSFAGGVAGELF
>TRBJ2-1|TRBV5-1
ASSLSDSYNEQF
>TRBJ2-6|TRBV11-3
ASSLGSGANVLT
>TRBJ2-5|TRBV19
ASSLGLAGGHRETQY
>TRBJ1-2|TRBV6-5
ASSLVPLSGSYT
>TRBJ2-1|TRBV6-6
ASSPGRETYNEQF
>TRBJ1-5|TRBV10-3
AISVQGGQPQH
>TRBJ1-4|TRBV30
AWSIKWDREEKLF
>TRBJ2-6|TRBV4-1
ASSQEQVSNSGANVLT
>TRBJ1-6|TRBV5-1
ASSLDPTSYNSPLH
>TRBJ1-2|TRBV18
ASSPPGQYGYT
>TRBJ2-7|TRBV18
ASSPPLGSYEQY
>TRBJ2-1|TRBV9
ASSPGLAGGALSEQF
>TRBJ2-7|TRBV18
ASSPLTGRGAGEQY
>TRBJ1-5|TRBV6-6
ASSLQGAAAQH
>TRBJ2-1|TRBV7-3
ASSDSRGSIPNEQF
>TRBJ1-4|TRBV7-7
ASSLGIATNEKLF
>TRBJ1-4|TRBV30
AWSPATNEKLF
>TRBJ2-2|TRBV5-8
ASSSRLSRNTGELF
>TRBJ2-1|TRBV10-1
ASSDGQGGRDEQF
>TRBJ1-4|TRBV4-1
ASSQGGTGNNLGEKLF
>TRBJ2-7|TRBV2
ASHPIPVFGYEQY
>TRBJ2-2|TRBV19
ASSRGQGADTGELF
>TRBJ2-2|TRBV6-5
ASSYDIPTQLF
>TRBJ1-1|TRBV30
AWSVIVGTEAF
>TRBJ2-7|TRBV30
AWSVAYEQY
>TRBJ1-4|TRBV5-1
ASSFGTATNEKLF
>TRBJ1-1|TRBV5-6
ASSLERGNTEAF
>TRBJ2-6|TRBV15
ATSRGRVAHGSGANVLT
>TRBJ1-5|TRBV7-2
ASSLEVARGNQPQH
>TRBJ1-5|TRBV6-1
ASRTDPNQPQH